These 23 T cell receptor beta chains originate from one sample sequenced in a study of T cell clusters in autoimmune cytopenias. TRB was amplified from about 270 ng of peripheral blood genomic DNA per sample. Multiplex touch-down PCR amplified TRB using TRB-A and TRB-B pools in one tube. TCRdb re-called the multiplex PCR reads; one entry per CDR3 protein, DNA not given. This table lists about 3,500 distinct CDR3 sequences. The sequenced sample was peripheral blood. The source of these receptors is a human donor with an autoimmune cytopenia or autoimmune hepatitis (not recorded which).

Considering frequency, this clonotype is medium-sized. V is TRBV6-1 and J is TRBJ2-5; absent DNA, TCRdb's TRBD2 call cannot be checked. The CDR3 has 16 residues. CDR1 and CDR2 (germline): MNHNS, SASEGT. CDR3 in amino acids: CASSAQREVWQETQYF.

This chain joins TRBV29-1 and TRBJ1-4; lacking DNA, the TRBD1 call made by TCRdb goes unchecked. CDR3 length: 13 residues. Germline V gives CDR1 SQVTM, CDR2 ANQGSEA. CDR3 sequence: CSVLRTGNEKLFF.

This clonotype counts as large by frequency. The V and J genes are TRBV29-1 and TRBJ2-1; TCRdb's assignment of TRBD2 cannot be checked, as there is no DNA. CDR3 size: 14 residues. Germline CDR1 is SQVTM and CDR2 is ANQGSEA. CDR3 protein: CSAARGSSYNEQFF.

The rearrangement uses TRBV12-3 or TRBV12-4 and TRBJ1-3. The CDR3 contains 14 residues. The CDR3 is CASSLGGGGNTIYF.

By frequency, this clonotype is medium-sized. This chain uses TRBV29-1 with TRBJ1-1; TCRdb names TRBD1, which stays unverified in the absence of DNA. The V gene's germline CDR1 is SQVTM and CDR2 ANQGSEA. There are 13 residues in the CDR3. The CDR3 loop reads CSVADRGSTEAFF.

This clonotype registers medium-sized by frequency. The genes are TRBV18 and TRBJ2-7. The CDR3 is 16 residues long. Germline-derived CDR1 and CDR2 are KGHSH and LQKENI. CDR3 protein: CASSPVVQKISYEQYF.

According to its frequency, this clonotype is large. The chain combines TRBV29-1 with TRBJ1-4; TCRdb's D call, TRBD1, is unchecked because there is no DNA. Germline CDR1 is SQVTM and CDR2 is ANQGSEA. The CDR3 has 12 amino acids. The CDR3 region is CAGTEINEKLFF.

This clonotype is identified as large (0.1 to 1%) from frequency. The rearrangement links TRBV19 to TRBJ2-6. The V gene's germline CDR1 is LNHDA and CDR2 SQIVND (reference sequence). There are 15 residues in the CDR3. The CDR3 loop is CASSIFVSGANVLTF.

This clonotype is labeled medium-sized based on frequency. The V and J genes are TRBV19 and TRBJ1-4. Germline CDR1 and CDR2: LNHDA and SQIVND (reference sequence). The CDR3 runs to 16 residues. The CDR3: CASRSTAQRTNEKLFF. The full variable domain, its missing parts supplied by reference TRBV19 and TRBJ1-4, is DGGITQSPKYLFRKEGQNVTLSCEQNLNHDAMYWYRQDPGQGLRLIYYSQIVNDFQKGDIAEGYSVSREKKESFPLTVTSAQKNPTAFYLCASRSTAQRTNEKLFFGSGTQLSVL.

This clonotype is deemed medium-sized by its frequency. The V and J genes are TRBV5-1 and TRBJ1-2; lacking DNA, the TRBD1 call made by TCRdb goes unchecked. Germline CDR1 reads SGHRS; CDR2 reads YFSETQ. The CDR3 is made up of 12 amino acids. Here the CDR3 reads CASSSGNYGYTF.

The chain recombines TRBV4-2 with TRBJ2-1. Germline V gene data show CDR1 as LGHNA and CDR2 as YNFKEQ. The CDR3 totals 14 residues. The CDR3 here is CASSQVQSFNEQFF.

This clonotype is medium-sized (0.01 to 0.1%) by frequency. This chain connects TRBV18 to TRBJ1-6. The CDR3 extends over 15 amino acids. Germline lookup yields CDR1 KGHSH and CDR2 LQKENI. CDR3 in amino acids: CASSPWGTNNSPLHF.

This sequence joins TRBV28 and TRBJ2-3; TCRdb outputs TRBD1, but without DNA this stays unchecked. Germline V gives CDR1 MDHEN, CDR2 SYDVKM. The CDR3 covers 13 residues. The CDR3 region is CASSLGGRDTQYF.

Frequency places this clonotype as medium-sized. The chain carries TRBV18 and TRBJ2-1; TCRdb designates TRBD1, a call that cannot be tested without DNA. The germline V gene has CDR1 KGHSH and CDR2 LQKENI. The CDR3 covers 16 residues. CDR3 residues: CASATGPDSIYNEQFF.

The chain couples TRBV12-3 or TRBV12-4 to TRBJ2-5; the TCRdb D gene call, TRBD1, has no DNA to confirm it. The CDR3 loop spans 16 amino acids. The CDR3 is CASSLASDRLQETQYF.

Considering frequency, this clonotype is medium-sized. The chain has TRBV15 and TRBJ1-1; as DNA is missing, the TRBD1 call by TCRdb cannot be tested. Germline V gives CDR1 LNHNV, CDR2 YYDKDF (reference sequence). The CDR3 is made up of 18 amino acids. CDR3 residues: CATSRGAGEVRMNTEAFF.

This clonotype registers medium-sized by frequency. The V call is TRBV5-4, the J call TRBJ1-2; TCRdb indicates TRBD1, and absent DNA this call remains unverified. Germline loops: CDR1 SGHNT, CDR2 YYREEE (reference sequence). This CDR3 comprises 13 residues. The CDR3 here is CASSPGTVYGYTF.

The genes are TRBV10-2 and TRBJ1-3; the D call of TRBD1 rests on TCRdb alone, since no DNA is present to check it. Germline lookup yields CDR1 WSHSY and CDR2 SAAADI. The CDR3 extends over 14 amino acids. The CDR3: CASSRGQDGNTIYF.

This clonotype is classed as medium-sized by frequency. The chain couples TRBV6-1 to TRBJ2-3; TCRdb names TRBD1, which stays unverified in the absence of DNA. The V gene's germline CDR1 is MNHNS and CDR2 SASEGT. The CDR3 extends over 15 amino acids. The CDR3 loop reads CASSVYKGGTDTQYF.

Here the CDR3 reads CSAILSTGISPLHF. V is TRBV20-1 and J is TRBJ1-6; without DNA, the TCRdb call of TRBD1 cannot be checked. The CDR3 totals 14 residues. The germline gives CDR1 DFQATT, CDR2 SNEGSKA (reference sequence).

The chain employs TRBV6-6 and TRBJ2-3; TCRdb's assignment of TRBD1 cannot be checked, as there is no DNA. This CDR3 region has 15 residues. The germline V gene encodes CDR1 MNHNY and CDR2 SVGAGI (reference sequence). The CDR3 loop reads CASSPGQGAQYTQYF.

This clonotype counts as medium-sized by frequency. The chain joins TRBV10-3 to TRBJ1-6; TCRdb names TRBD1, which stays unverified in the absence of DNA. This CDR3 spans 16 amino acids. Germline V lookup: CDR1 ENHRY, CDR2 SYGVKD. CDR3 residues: CAISESGQGLYSPLHF.

The CDR3 sequence: CASSLSRTGGDLAGEHEQFF. The V and J genes are TRBV28 and TRBJ2-1; the TCRdb D gene call, TRBD2, has no DNA to confirm it. CDR1 and CDR2 from the germline V gene are MDHEN and SYDVKM. The CDR3 covers 20 residues.